A selection of T cell receptor beta chains follows, all from one sample in a study of T-cell memory formation after mild COVID-19. TCRdb ran MiXCR on the 5' RACE reads and lists one entry per CDR3 protein. The sample lists around 530,000 distinct CDR3 sequences; about 20% were seen once. Sequencing used PBMCs or a T cell subset sorted from them (not recorded which). These receptors were collected from an adult woman who had mild COVID-19 (a few samples of this study predate the infection). Cell type and time point are not known. The CDR3 runs from the conserved cysteine through the conserved F or W. Fields, in order: CDR3 protein, CDR3 DNA, J gene, clone size, CDR3 length, V gene, D gene. A D gene is named only where the DNA matches it firmly. Size values are once, few and many counts, or a class for expanded clones, and some rows have none.

CDR3: CASSLRPLNQPQHF; DNA: TGTGCCAGCAGCTTACGCCCTCTCAATCAGCCCCAGCATTTT; J: TRBJ1-5; size: NA; length: 14; V: TRBV7-8; D: NA
CDR3: CSAMPRLGQGWSGELFF; DNA: TGCAGTGCTATGCCTCGGCTTGGACAGGGATGGTCCGGGGAGCTGTTTTTT; J: TRBJ2-2; size: NA; length: 17; V: TRBV20-1; D: TRBD1
CDR3: CASSFAGQASYEQYF; DNA: TGTGCCAGCAGCTTCGCGGGACAGGCCTCCTACGAGCAGTACTTC; J: TRBJ2-7; size: NA; length: 15; V: TRBV5-4; D: TRBD1
CDR3: CASNRHPRSDTEAFF; DNA: TGTGCCAGCAACAGACACCCCCGGTCGGACACTGAAGCTTTCTTT; J: TRBJ1-1; size: few; length: 15; V: TRBV6-5; D: NA
CDR3: CASSSAGTGVDEQYF; DNA: TGTGCCAGCAGCTCGGCTGGGACAGGGGTCGACGAGCAGTACTTC; J: TRBJ2-7; size: few; length: 15; V: TRBV9; D: TRBD1
CDR3: CASSLAGSGTDTQYF; DNA: TGTGCCAGCAGTTTAGCCGGGTCTGGCACAGATACGCAGTATTTT; J: TRBJ2-3; size: many; length: 15; V: TRBV12-3/TRBV12-4; D: NA
CDR3: CASSVAVNTEAFF; DNA: TGTGCCAGCAGCGTAGCCGTGAACACTGAAGCTTTCTTT; J: TRBJ1-1; size: many; length: 13; V: TRBV9; D: NA
CDR3: CASSPSSGTYNEQFF; DNA: TGTGCCAGCAGCCCCTCGAGCGGAACCTACAATGAGCAGTTCTTC; J: TRBJ2-1; size: NA; length: 15; V: TRBV9; D: NA
CDR3: CASSLQGKAFF; DNA: TGCGCCAGCAGCCTACAGGGGAAAGCTTTCTTT; J: TRBJ1-1; size: few; length: 11; V: TRBV4-1; D: TRBD1
CDR3: CASSLAEAGYEQYF; DNA: TGTGCCAGCAGCTTAGCGGAAGCGGGGTACGAGCAGTACTTC; J: TRBJ2-7; size: NA; length: 14; V: TRBV7-9; D: TRBD2
CDR3: CASSWSGPNTGELFF; DNA: TGCGCCAGCAGCTGGTCGGGACCGAACACCGGGGAGCTGTTTTTT; J: TRBJ2-2; size: NA; length: 15; V: TRBV5-1; D: NA
CDR3: CASSLDRGPTGELFF; DNA: TGTGCCAGCAGCTTGGACAGGGGACCCACCGGGGAGCTGTTTTTT; J: TRBJ2-2; size: NA; length: 15; V: TRBV7-8; D: TRBD1
CDR3: CASSEGQIMNTEAFF; DNA: TGTGCCAGCAGCGAGGGACAGATAATGAACACTGAAGCTTTCTTT; J: TRBJ1-1; size: NA; length: 15; V: TRBV7-9; D: TRBD1
CDR3: CSAAHGPTNEKLFF; DNA: TGCAGTGCTGCTCACGGGCCAACTAATGAAAAACTGTTTTTT; J: TRBJ1-4; size: few; length: 14; V: TRBV20-1; D: NA
CDR3: CASSLDGGDTEAFF; DNA: TGCGCCAGCAGCTTGGATGGGGGGGATACTGAAGCTTTCTTT; J: TRBJ1-1; size: few; length: 14; V: TRBV5-1; D: NA
CDR3: CASSSYDEGEQFF; DNA: TGTGCCAGCTCATCCTACGACGAGGGTGAGCAGTTCTTC; J: TRBJ2-1; size: once; length: 13; V: TRBV18; D: NA
CDR3: CASSFLRGYNEQFF; DNA: TGTGCCAGCAGCTTTTTGCGGGGTTACAATGAGCAGTTCTTC; J: TRBJ2-1; size: NA; length: 14; V: TRBV7-2; D: NA
CDR3: CATSPDRGQYEQYF; DNA: TGTGCCACCTCACCGGACAGGGGACAATACGAGCAGTACTTC; J: TRBJ2-7; size: NA; length: 14; V: TRBV24-1; D: TRBD1
CDR3: CASSHGREDEQYF; DNA: TGTGCCAGCTCACACGGCAGGGAGGACGAGCAGTACTTC; J: TRBJ2-7; size: few; length: 13; V: TRBV18; D: NA
CDR3: CASRRENQPQHF; DNA: TGTGCCAGCAGACGGGAGAATCAGCCCCAGCATTTT; J: TRBJ1-5; size: few; length: 12; V: TRBV25-1; D: NA
CDR3: CASSWNGGETEAFF; DNA: TGCGCCAGCAGCTGGAATGGAGGGGAAACTGAAGCTTTCTTT; J: TRBJ1-1; size: few; length: 14; V: TRBV5-1; D: NA
CDR3: CASSTSAVFLSYEQYF; DNA: TGTGCCAGCAGTACATCGGCGGTATTCCTATCCTACGAGCAGTACTTC; J: TRBJ2-7; size: NA; length: 16; V: TRBV27; D: NA
CDR3: CASSQDLRTSGQETQYF; DNA: TGTGCCAGCAGCCAAGATCTTAGGACTAGCGGTCAAGAGACCCAGTACTTC; J: TRBJ2-5; size: few; length: 17; V: TRBV14; D: TRBD2
CDR3: CASSPVLPGLSYNEQFF; DNA: TGTGCCAGCAGCCCCGTTCTTCCTGGGCTCTCCTACAATGAGCAGTTCTTC; J: TRBJ2-1; size: NA; length: 17; V: TRBV7-9; D: NA
CDR3: CSAGRLAGSSYEQYF; DNA: TGCAGTGCCGGTCGACTAGCGGGGAGCTCCTACGAGCAGTACTTC; J: TRBJ2-7; size: NA; length: 15; V: TRBV20-1; D: TRBD2
CDR3: CASSGGLGYTF; DNA: TGTGCCAGCAGCGGAGGATTAGGCTACACCTTC; J: TRBJ1-2; size: NA; length: 11; V: TRBV11-3; D: NA
CDR3: CASKTGRLGGGRTDTQYF; DNA: TGTGCCAGCAAGACCGGGAGGCTGGGGGGGGGTCGCACAGATACGCAGTATTTT; J: TRBJ2-3; size: few; length: 18; V: TRBV6-6; D: TRBD2
CDR3: CASSPGRGYGYTF; DNA: TGTGCCAGCAGCCCTGGGAGGGGTTATGGCTACACCTTC; J: TRBJ1-2; size: few; length: 13; V: TRBV11-2; D: NA
CDR3: CASSVHQDSPEAFF; DNA: TGTGCCAGCAGCGTACACCAGGACAGCCCTGAAGCTTTCTTT; J: TRBJ1-1; size: NA; length: 14; V: TRBV9; D: NA